These 12 T cell receptor beta chains were sequenced from one sample in a study of control samples from healthy donors and cancer patients. Data came from immunoSEQ multiplex PCR; TCRdb stores just in-frame clones and leaves some out. Of 100,000 to 150,000 clones in the sample, around 92% were seen once. The sample comprised blood. The source of these receptors is a woman between 45 and 65 years old in good health.

This clone was seen once. This rearrangement joins TRBV2 to TRBJ2-1; D not resolved. This CDR3 has 11 amino acids. V was pared by 10 bases and J by 7 bases, with 11 bases between. From germline, CDR1 is SNHLY and CDR2 FYNNEI. The chain's CDR3 is CATQVGNEQFF. In DNA form, the CDR3 reads TGTGCCACCCAAGTGGGGAATGAGCAGTTCTTC.

The chain combines TRBV4-1 with TRBJ2-3, with 13 bases aligning to TRBD2. From germline, CDR1 is MGHRA and CDR2 YSYEKL. V lost 1 base to trimming and J lost 1 base; unmatched junction nucleotides: 11. The CDR3 has 20 amino acids. CDR3 region: CASSQASGLAGEGGTDTQYF. CDR3 coding DNA: TGCGCCAGCAGCCAAGCCTCCGGACTAGCGGGGGAGGGTGGCACAGATACGCAGTATTTT.

The J gene is TRBJ2-5, the V gene TRBV25-1; perhaps TRBD2 as D (5 bases). The CDR3 contains 15 residues. Germline V gene lookup returns CDR1 MGHDK and CDR2 SYGVNS. The germline V and J ends were trimmed by 1 base and 1 base, with 10 bases remaining between them. Written as DNA, the CDR3 is TGTGCCAGCAGTGAATCCCGGGGAATCCAAGAGACCCAGTACTTC. Its translation is CASSESRGIQETQYF.

This sequence joins TRBV13 and TRBJ1-1; no definite D call. V was trimmed by 1 base and J by 4 bases, leaving 13 bases between them. CDR1 PRHDT and CDR2 FYEKMQ come from the germline V gene (reference sequence). CDR3 length: 15 amino acids. This chain's CDR3 is CASSLVPTPRTEAFF. CDR3 coding DNA: TGTGCCAGCAGCTTAGTCCCCACTCCGCGCACTGAAGCTTTCTTT.

In its sample, this clone was seen once. V gene TRBV5-1 combines with J gene TRBJ1-5; no clear D gene. This CDR3 comprises 15 residues. The V gene lost 0 bases and the J gene lost 0 bases, with 7 bases spanning the gap. Germline CDR1 and CDR2: SGHRS and YFSETQ. The CDR3 DNA reads as TGCGCCAGCAGCTTGGACGGGTATAGCAATCAGCCCCAGCATTTT. Residues: CASSLDGYSNQPQHF.

This chain connects TRBV5-4 to TRBJ1-6, with D possibly TRBD1 on 5 matching bases. The V end was cut by 4 bases, the J end by 7 bases, with 15 bases between. The CDR3 runs to 15 residues. Germline V CDR1 and CDR2: SGHNT, YYREEE (reference sequence). The chain's CDR3 is CASSREQGLNSPLHF. The CDR3 nucleotides are TGTGCCAGCAGCAGAGAGCAGGGCTTGAATTCACCCCTCCACTTT.

Remarks on this clone: The identical CDR3 is also encoded by other nucleotide sequences in the sample. This sequence joins TRBV3-1 (or the pseudogene TRBV3-2) and TRBJ1-6; D unclear. Looked up from germline, CDR1 is LGHDT and CDR2 is YNNKEL (reference sequence). This CDR3 has 16 amino acids. Trimming pared 1 base from V and 6 bases from J, leaving 13 bases between. In nucleotides, the CDR3 is TGTGCCAGCAGCCAAGGCTTAGGGAGGCGTAATTCACCCCTCCACTTT. As protein: CASSQGLGRRNSPLHF.

The chain couples TRBV7-6 to TRBJ2-5; TRBD2 matches at 14 bases. J lost 1 base, V lost 0 bases, and 4 bases had no gene match. The germline V gene has CDR1 SGHVS and CDR2 FNYEAQ. This CDR3 comprises 18 residues. The CDR3 DNA is TGTGCCAGCAGCTTAGCAGGGACTAGCGGGAGTTCCCAAGAGACCCAGTACTTC. Amino acid sequence: CASSLAGTSGSSQETQYF.

The V call is TRBV19, the J call TRBJ1-1; D might be TRBD1 (5 bases). With 3 bases removed from V and 3 bases from J, the gap between germline ends came to 11 bases. This CDR3 contains 14 residues. Germline-derived CDR1 and CDR2 are LNHDA and SQIVND (reference sequence). The CDR3 reads CASSISSGDTEAFF. The CDR3 DNA is TGTGCCAGTAGTATTTCCTCGGGGGACACTGAAGCTTTCTTT.

This clone was picked up one time. This chain joins TRBV7-9 and TRBJ2-3; D is unresolved. The CDR3 spans 11 residues. Trimming removed 5 bases at V and 12 bases at J, with 12 bases between. Germline V gene data show CDR1 as SEHNR and CDR2 as FQNEAQ (reference sequence). This CDR3 is CASSDRVVQYF. In nucleotides, the CDR3 is TGTGCCAGCAGCGATAGGGTAGTCCAGTATTTT.

V gene TRBV5-1 combines with J gene TRBJ1-4; possibly TRBD1 for D (6 bases). V was clipped by 4 bases and J by 5 bases, with 15 bases between them. The CDR3 is made up of 15 amino acids. In germline, CDR1 is SGHRS, CDR2 YFSETQ. This CDR3 is CASSPGGGGNEKLFF. CDR3 DNA sequence: TGCGCCAGCAGCCCCGGCGGGGGGGGCAATGAAAAACTGTTTTTT.

V is TRBV11-3 and J is TRBJ1-1; D unclear. This CDR3 comprises 13 residues. Deletions cut 2 bases from V and 5 bases from J, with 9 bases between. CDR1 is SGHNT and CDR2 is YENEEA in the germline V gene. The CDR3 reads CASSLTTETEAFF. For the CDR3, the DNA is TGTGCCAGCAGCTTAACCACCGAGACTGAAGCTTTCTTT.